Sequencing of this T cell receptor beta chain was carried out in a study of response to subunit inactivated influenza vaccine. This clonotype was seen at least ten times. The target antigen is unknown. From the RT-PCR reads, TCRdb called clonotypes with MiXCR, one entry per CDR3 protein. The sample lists more than 200,000 distinct CDR3 sequences; 9% to 15% were seen once. J gave up 2 bases and V 3 bases, and 10 bases lay outside the gene matches. The CDR3 runs to 17 residues. Germline CDR1 reads MDHEN; CDR2 reads SYDVKM. Study-level points and caveats: Few additional T cells are recruited per seasonal influenza vaccination, authors suggested.

This clonotype was sampled from a man aged 50-59 years who received an inactivated influenza vaccine. The sequenced sample was non-naive T cells sorted from PBMCs, obtained 14 days before vaccination. The gene calls are TRBV28 and TRBJ2-3; 8 positions agree with TRBD2. CDR3 sequence (DNA): TGTGCCAGCAGTTTCCCGAAGGGCGGGAGGTCCACAGATACGCAGTATTTT. Translation: CASSFPKGGRSTDTQYF.